This TCR beta chain appears in the sequencing data of a study of blood T cell repertoires in COVID-19. In the study overall: Samples came from the United States, Italy and Spain, spanning acute and convalescent COVID-19. Sample material is recorded as cDNA or gDNA derived from T cells, B-cell-depleted T cells, or PBMCs.

The CDR3 runs 14 residues. Germline values: CDR1 SGHRS, CDR2 YFSETQ. Trimming removed 2 bases from V and 1 base from J, with 9 bases in between. This clone was counted only a few times. In the original analysis: Estimation of nucleated cell counts was performed using reference gene primer amplification. Produced via immunoSEQ multiplex PCR; TCRdb's table is partial and in-frame only. V, J and clone size reflect that table, while D and trimming were determined from the DNA. In the table there are about 59,000 clones, less than 85% of which are singletons. The TCR comes from a woman in her seventies with acute or convalescent COVID-19. The material sequenced was peripheral blood. The chain couples TRBV5-1 to TRBJ1-1, with D unresolved. The DNA of the CDR3 is TGCGCCAGCAGCTTCGCCGAAGCGAACACTGAAGCTTTCTTT. Protein sequence: CASSFAEANTEAFF. Full variable domain (remainder filled in from reference TRBV5-1 and TRBJ1-1): KAGVTQTPRYLIKTRGQQVTLSCSPISGHRSVSWYQQTPGQGLQFLFEYFSETQRNKGNFPGRFSGRQFSNSRSEMNVSTLELGDSALYLCASSFAEANTEAFFGQGTRLTVV.